This T cell receptor beta chain was found in a study of beta chain features in type 1 diabetes. Study in general: Examination covered some 110,000,000 sorted cells spanning all samples.

Isolated RNA was reverse transcribed in full, so expressed TCRB transcripts were sequenced. Clones were read by immunoSEQ multiplex PCR, and TCRdb kept only the in-frame ones, dropping some. The sample holds over 150,000 clones, approximately 7.8% seen once. Remarks on this clone: The antigen remains unidentified.

V was shortened by 0 bases and J by 10 bases, with 11 bases between the two germline ends. This CDR3 comprises 13 residues. CDR1 SGDLS and CDR2 YYNGEE come from the germline V gene. Study-wide points: The VDJ junctions of type 1 diabetes patients carried fewer insertions and more deletions. There was a moderate but significant shortening of TCRB CDR3s in all four CD4+ subsets of Type 1 diabetes patients. It was among patients, rather than healthy donors, that naive, central memory and Treg TCRB repertoires appeared more similar.

Sample: central memory CD4+ T cells from blood. This receptor was taken from a woman between 40 and 55 years old with type 1 diabetes. The rearrangement links TRBV9 to TRBJ2-1; possibly TRBD1 for D (5 bases). CDR3 sequence: CASSVVQGAEQFF. In nucleotides, the CDR3 is TGTGCCAGCAGCGTAGTTCAGGGCGCGGAGCAGTTCTTC.